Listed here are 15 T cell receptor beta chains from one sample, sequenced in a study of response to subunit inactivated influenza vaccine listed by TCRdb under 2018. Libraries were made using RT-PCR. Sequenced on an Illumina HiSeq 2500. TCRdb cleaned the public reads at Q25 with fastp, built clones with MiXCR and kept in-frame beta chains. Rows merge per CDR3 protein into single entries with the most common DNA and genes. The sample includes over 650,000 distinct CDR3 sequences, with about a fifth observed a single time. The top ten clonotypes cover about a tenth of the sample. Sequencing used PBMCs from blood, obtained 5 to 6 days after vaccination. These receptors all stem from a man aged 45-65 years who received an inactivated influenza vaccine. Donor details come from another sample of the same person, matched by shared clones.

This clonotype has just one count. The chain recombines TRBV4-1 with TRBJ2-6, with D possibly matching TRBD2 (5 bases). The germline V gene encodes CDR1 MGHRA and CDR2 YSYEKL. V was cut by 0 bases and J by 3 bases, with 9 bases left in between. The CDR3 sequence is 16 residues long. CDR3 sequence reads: CASSQDQDFGANVLTF. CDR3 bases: TGCGCCAGCAGCCAAGATCAGGACTTTGGGGCCAACGTCCTGACTTTC.

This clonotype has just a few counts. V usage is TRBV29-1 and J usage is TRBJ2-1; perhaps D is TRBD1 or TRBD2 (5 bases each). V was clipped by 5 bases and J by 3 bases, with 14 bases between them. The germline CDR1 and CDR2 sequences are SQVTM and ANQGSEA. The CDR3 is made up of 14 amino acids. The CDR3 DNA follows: TGCAGCGTTAGACGGGACGAGGGCTACAATGAGCAGTTCTTC. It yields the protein CSVRRDEGYNEQFF.

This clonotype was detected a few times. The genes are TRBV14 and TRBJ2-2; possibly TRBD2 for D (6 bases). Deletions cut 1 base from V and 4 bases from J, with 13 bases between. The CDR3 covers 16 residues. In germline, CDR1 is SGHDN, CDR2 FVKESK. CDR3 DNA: TGTGCCAGCAGCCAAGTCGTCGGACTACCCACCGGGGAGCTGTTTTTT. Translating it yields CASSQVVGLPTGELFF.

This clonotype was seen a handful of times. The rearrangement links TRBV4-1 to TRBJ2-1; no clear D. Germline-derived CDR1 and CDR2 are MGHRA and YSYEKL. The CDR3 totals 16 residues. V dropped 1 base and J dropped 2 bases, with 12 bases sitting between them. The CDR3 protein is CASSQVAAPTYNEQFF. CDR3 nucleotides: TGCGCCAGCAGCCAAGTAGCCGCACCTACCTACAATGAGCAGTTCTTC.

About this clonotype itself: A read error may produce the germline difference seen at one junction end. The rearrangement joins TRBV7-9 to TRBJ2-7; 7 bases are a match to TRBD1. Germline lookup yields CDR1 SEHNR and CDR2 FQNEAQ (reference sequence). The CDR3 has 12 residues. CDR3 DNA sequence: TGTGCCAGCAGCCCTAGGACAGGAATGTTGAACTTC. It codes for CASSPRTGMLNF.

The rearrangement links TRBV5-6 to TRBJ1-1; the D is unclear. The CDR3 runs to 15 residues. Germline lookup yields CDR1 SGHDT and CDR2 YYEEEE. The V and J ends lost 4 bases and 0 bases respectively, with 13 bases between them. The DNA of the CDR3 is TGTGCCAGCAGCCCCGACATGAAGGTGAACACTGAAGCTTTCTTT. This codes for CASSPDMKVNTEAFF.

For the CDR3, the DNA is TGTGCCAGCAGCGTAGGATTTACAGGCAGCTATGGCTACACCTTC. Its protein is CASSVGFTGSYGYTF. V and J are TRBV9 and TRBJ1-2; weak D call: TRBD1 (5 bases). V lost 0 bases, J lost 4 bases, and 13 bases lay in between. The CDR3 is 15 amino acids. Germline V gives CDR1 SGDLS, CDR2 YYNGEE.

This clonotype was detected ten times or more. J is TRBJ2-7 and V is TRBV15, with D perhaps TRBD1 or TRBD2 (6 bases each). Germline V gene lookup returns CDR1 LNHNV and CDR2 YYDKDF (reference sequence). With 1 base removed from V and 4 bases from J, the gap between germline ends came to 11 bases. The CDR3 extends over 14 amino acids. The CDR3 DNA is TGTGCCACCAGCAGAGTCGGGGGCGGTTACGAGCAGTACTTC. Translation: CATSRVGGGYEQYF.

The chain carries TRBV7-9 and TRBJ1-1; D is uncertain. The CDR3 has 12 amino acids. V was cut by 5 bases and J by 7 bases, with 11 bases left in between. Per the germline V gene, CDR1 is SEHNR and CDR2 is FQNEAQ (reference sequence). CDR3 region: CASSPPQIEAFF. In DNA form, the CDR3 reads TGTGCCAGCAGCCCACCACAGATTGAAGCTTTCTTT.

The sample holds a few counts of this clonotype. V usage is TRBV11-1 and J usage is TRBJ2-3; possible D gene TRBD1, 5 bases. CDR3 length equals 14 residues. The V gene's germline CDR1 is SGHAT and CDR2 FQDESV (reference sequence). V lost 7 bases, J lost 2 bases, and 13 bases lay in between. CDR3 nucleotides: TGTGCCAGCACCCTGACAGCTACCACAGATACGCAGTATTTT. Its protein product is CASTLTATTDTQYF.

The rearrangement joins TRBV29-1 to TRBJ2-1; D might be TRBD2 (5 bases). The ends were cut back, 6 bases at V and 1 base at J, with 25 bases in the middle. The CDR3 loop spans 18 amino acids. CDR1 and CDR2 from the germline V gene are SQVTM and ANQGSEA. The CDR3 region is CSVAYPLASGSSYNEQFF. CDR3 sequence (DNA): TGCAGCGTAGCCTACCCCTTAGCGAGCGGCTCATCCTACAATGAGCAGTTCTTC.

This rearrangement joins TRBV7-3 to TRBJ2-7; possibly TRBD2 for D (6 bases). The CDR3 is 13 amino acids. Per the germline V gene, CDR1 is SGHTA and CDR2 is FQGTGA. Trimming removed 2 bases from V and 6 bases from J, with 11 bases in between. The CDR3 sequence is CASSLFPLAEQYF. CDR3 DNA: TGTGCCAGCAGCTTATTCCCACTAGCCGAGCAGTACTTC.

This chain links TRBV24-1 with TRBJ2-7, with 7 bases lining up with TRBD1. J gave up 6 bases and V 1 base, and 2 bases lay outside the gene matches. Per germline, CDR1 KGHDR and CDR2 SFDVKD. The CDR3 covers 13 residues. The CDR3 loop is CATSDFRGSEQYF. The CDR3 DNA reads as TGTGCCACCAGTGATTTCAGGGGGAGCGAGCAGTACTTC.

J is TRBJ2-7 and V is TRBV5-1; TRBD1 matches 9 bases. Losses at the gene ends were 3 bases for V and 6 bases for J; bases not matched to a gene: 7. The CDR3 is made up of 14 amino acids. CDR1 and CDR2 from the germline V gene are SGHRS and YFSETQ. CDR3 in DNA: TGCGCCAGCAGCTCCCGGGACAGGGCTTTCGAGCAGTACTTC. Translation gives CASSSRDRAFEQYF.

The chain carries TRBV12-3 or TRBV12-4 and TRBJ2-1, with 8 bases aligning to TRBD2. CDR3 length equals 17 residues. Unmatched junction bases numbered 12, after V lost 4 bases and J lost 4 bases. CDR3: CASSSPGSGGPYNEQFF. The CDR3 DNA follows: TGTGCCAGCAGTTCCCCCGGTTCGGGAGGGCCGTACAATGAGCAGTTCTTC.